A selection of T cell receptor beta chains follows, all from one sample in a study of T and B cells in COVID-19 patients. TCRdb ran MiXCR on the multiplex PCR reads and lists one entry per CDR3 protein. This table holds approximately 10,000 distinct CDR3 sequences, 25% to 30% found once. Sequencing was performed on blood. These receptors were obtained from a human donor who had recovered from COVID-19. The CDR3 runs from the conserved cysteine through the conserved F or W. Some rows mark clone size as missing; the rest say once, few, many or name a class of expanded clone.

>TRBV10-3|TRBJ2-1|-
CAISELAGDPYNEQFF
>TRBV5-1|TRBJ2-3|few
CASSLGGTGTDTQYF
>TRBV7-2|TRBJ2-7|-
CASSRGQGPSYEQYF
>TRBV11-2|TRBJ2-2|few
CASSLEGGWIGELFF
>TRBV11-1|TRBJ2-2|-
CASSLGGRSTGELFF
>TRBV12-3/TRBV12-4|TRBJ1-2|-
CASSPSGTGRRWGYTF
>TRBV27|TRBJ1-5|-
CASSHDRGQDQPQHF
>TRBV7-2|TRBJ2-1|-
CASSLGGRGTHNEQFF
>TRBV13|TRBJ2-7|few
CASSRTGTSEAKQYF
>TRBV7-9|TRBJ1-1|-
CASSLGGGVQGPHTEAFF
>TRBV30|TRBJ1-5|few
CAWSVHEPDSQHF
>TRBV6-5|TRBJ2-3|-
CASSSDRGRTDTQYF
>TRBV24-1|TRBJ2-7|few
CATSDGTGYSQYF
>TRBV18|-|once
CASSSPGPRPQETQYF
>TRBV5-1|TRBJ2-3|-
CASSSDRGSADTQYF
>TRBV10-3|TRBJ2-1|few
CASTTGDPRGEQFF
>TRBV15|TRBJ2-5|few
CATSRDGTGFQETQYF
>TRBV5-4|TRBJ1-1|-
CASSRTGVGTEAFF
>TRBV6-5|TRBJ1-4|many
CASSGGDGLNEKLFF
>TRBV12-3/TRBV12-4|TRBJ1-6|-
CASSRRGSYNSPLHF
>TRBV5-1|TRBJ2-5|-
CASSDSGSVQYF
>TRBV24-1|TRBJ2-3|-
CATSDLDSGGNTQYF
>TRBV11-3|TRBJ1-1|-
CASSLRQKNTEAFF
>TRBV11-1|TRBJ2-5|medium-sized
CASSLSAGYQETQYF
>TRBV6-2/TRBV6-3|TRBJ2-1|-
CASSYSVGRLAEVEAYNEQFF
>TRBV29-1|TRBJ2-2|medium-sized
CSVGTLTWELFF
>TRBV6-5|TRBJ1-2|-
CASKGQASYGYTF